The next 24 T cell receptor beta chains were all read from a single sample in a study of identical twins. TCRdb redid the calling of the 5' RACE reads with MiXCR, one entry per CDR3 protein. The data contain roughly 690,000 distinct CDR3 sequences, roughly 6.2% of them singletons. Material for sequencing was naive T cells sorted from blood. Receptor source: a man aged 18 to 29 in good health.

The V call is TRBV20-1, the J call TRBJ2-7, with 7 bases matching TRBD1. Germline lookup yields CDR1 DFQATT and CDR2 SNEGSKA (reference sequence). This CDR3 region has 14 residues. V was clipped by 3 bases and J by 2 bases; unmatched bases: 7. As DNA, the CDR3 is TGCAGTGCTAGCTATACGGACAGGCCCTACGAGCAGTACTTC. Translation gives CSASYTDRPYEQYF.

There are many counts of this clonotype. V usage is TRBV5-1 and J usage is TRBJ2-1; no reliable D call. The CDR3 has 13 residues. Trimming removed 1 base at V and 7 bases at J, with 9 bases between. The germline gives CDR1 SGHRS, CDR2 YFSETQ. The DNA of the CDR3 is TGCGCCAGCAGCTTGACCGGTATTAATGAGCAGTTCTTC. It yields the protein CASSLTGINEQFF.

This clonotype was picked up many times. V is TRBV12-3 or TRBV12-4 and J is TRBJ1-1; D ambiguous. The CDR3 runs to 16 residues. V lost 6 bases and J 5 bases, leaving 22 bases between the germline ends. CDR3 amino acids: CASRLGPLGGKTEAFF. The CDR3 DNA is TGTGCCAGCAGGCTCGGCCCCCTGGGAGGTAAGACTGAAGCTTTCTTT.

V and J are TRBV7-6 and TRBJ1-6, with 9 bases matching TRBD1. The J segment lost 9 bases and the V segment lost 4 bases, leaving 4 bases of the junction unmatched. Per the germline V gene, CDR1 is SGHVS and CDR2 is FNYEAQ. The CDR3 loop spans 14 amino acids. The CDR3, as DNA: TGTGCCAGCAGCTCGGGACAGGGTGTTTCACCCCTCCACTTT. It yields the protein CASSSGQGVSPLHF.

This clonotype was counted ten times or more. This rearrangement joins TRBV12-3 or TRBV12-4 to TRBJ1-5; D remains unclear. This CDR3 has 17 amino acids. V dropped 2 bases and J dropped 1 base, with 15 bases sitting between them. CDR3 amino acids: CASSLRPFMGSNQPQHF. DNA of the CDR3: TGTGCCAGCAGTTTAAGGCCCTTCATGGGGAGCAATCAGCCCCAGCATTTT.

This clonotype was seen only a few times. The chain recombines TRBV11-2 with TRBJ2-5, with TRBD2 identical over 8 bases. Per germline, CDR1 SGHAT and CDR2 FQNNGV. After removal of 5 bases from V and 5 bases from J, the junction contained 16 bases not matched to a gene. CDR3 size: 17 residues. CDR3: CASSPYSGKLFGETQYF. Here the CDR3 DNA reads TGTGCCAGCAGCCCATATAGCGGGAAATTGTTCGGGGAGACCCAGTACTTC.

This clonotype was seen repeatedly, ten times or more. The rearrangement uses TRBV20-1 and TRBJ2-1, with D maybe TRBD2 (6 bases). The CDR3 spans 16 residues. Trimming took off 0 bases at V and 4 bases at J, with 16 bases between the two ends. Germline loops: CDR1 DFQATT, CDR2 SNEGSKA (reference sequence). CDR3 protein: CSARDSLASVYNEQFF. The CDR3 DNA sequence: TGCAGTGCTAGAGATTCTTTGGCTAGCGTTTACAATGAGCAGTTCTTC.

In its sample, this clonotype was seen a few times. The chain carries TRBV11-2 and TRBJ1-1, with a weak D call TRBD1 (6 bases). The CDR3 spans 15 residues. In germline, CDR1 is SGHAT, CDR2 FQNNGV. V was pared by 2 bases and J by 0 bases, with 10 bases between. The CDR3 reads CASSLPWGLNTEAFF. CDR3 bases: TGTGCCAGCAGCTTACCGTGGGGGCTGAACACTGAAGCTTTCTTT.

The V gene is TRBV5-1, the J gene TRBJ2-5; 10 bases align to TRBD2. The CDR3 has 16 amino acids. In germline, CDR1 is SGHRS, CDR2 YFSETQ. Trimming removed 0 bases from V and 5 bases from J; junction bases left unmatched: 7. The CDR3 reads CASSLETSGIAETQYF. The DNA for the CDR3 is TGCGCCAGCAGCTTGGAAACTAGCGGGATTGCGGAGACCCAGTACTTC. The complete variable domain, with remaining parts taken from reference TRBV5-1 and TRBJ2-5, reads KAGVTQTPRYLIKTRGQQVTLSCSPISGHRSVSWYQQTPGQGLQFLFEYFSETQRNKGNFPGRFSGRQFSNSRSEMNVSTLELGDSALYLCASSLETSGIAETQYFGPGTRLLVL.

This clonotype was recorded many times. J is TRBJ1-1 and V is TRBV12-3 or TRBV12-4; D uncertain. The ends were cut back, 8 bases at V and 0 bases at J, with 10 bases in the middle. The CDR3 covers 13 residues. CDR3 sequence reads: CASLERMNTEAFF. The CDR3 DNA is TGTGCCAGCCTGGAGCGCATGAACACTGAAGCTTTCTTT.

Only a few counts were recorded for this clonotype. The chain carries TRBV18 and TRBJ2-2; no clear D gene. Germline assignment: CDR1 KGHSH and CDR2 LQKENI. This CDR3 is built from 16 residues. Trimming took off 0 bases at V and 0 bases at J, with 8 bases between the two ends. The CDR3 is CASSPPDGSNTGELFF. The CDR3 DNA follows: TGTGCCAGCTCACCACCGGACGGGTCGAACACCGGGGAGCTGTTTTTT. Together with reference TRBV18 and TRBJ2-2, the CDR3 gives the full variable domain: NAGVMQNPRHLVRRRGQEARLRCSPMKGHSHVYWYRQLPEEGLKFMVYLQKENIIDESGMPKERFSAEFPKEGPSILRIQQVVRGDSAAYFCASSPPDGSNTGELFFGEGSRLTVL.

V and J are TRBV7-9 and TRBJ2-5; D remains unclear. The CDR3 is 12 residues long. Germline CDR1 reads SEHNR; CDR2 reads FQNEAQ (reference sequence). With 1 base removed from V and 7 bases from J, the gap between germline ends came to 7 bases. The CDR3 loop reads CASSLESGTQYF. CDR3 DNA: TGTGCCAGCAGCTTAGAGAGTGGGACCCAGTACTTC. The whole variable domain, filled in from reference TRBV7-9 and TRBJ2-5, reads DTGVSQNPRHKITKRGQNVTFRCDPISEHNRLYWYRQTLGQGPEFLTYFQNEAQLEKSRLLSDRFSAERPKGSFSTLEIQRTEQGDSAMYLCASSLESGTQYFGPGTRLLVL.

V and J are TRBV27 and TRBJ2-1; 10 nucleotides line up with TRBD2. The CDR3 runs to 17 residues. Trimming at V came to 1 base and at J to 6 bases, leaving 9 bases not matched to a gene. The V gene's germline CDR1 is MNHEY and CDR2 SMNVEV (reference sequence). The CDR3 is CASSLLVLAGSINEQFF. In nucleotides, the CDR3 is TGTGCCAGCAGTTTATTAGTACTAGCGGGGTCTATCAATGAGCAGTTCTTC.

At least ten counts were recorded for this clonotype. This rearrangement joins TRBV5-1 to TRBJ2-4; 7 nucleotides line up with TRBD1. CDR1 and CDR2 from the germline V gene are SGHRS and YFSETQ. The V segment lost 4 bases and the J segment 6 bases; nucleotides outside the gene matches: 7. The CDR3 covers 14 residues. In nucleotides, the CDR3 is TGCGCCAGCAGCCTAAGACAGGGCGCAAACATTCAGTACTTC. It translates to CASSLRQGANIQYF. Looking up the rest from reference TRBV5-1 and TRBJ2-4 gives the full variable domain: KAGVTQTPRYLIKTRGQQVTLSCSPISGHRSVSWYQQTPGQGLQFLFEYFSETQRNKGNFPGRFSGRQFSNSRSEMNVSTLELGDSALYLCASSLRQGANIQYFGAGTRLSVL.

A few counts support this clonotype. CDR3 in amino acids: CASSWSEETQYF. In DNA form, the CDR3 reads TGTGCCAGCAGCTGGTCCGAGGAGACCCAGTACTTC. The rearrangement joins TRBV21-1 to TRBJ2-5. TRBV21-1 is a pseudogene. This CDR3 region has 12 residues.

The chain recombines TRBV7-9 with TRBJ2-1, with TRBD2 matching 10 bases. Germline values: CDR1 SEHNR, CDR2 FQNEAQ (reference sequence). Germline trimming cut 2 bases from V and 7 bases from J; bases unmatched to any gene: 8. The CDR3 is made up of 16 amino acids. Here the CDR3 reads CASSLRPSGGNNEQFF. The CDR3 DNA sequence: TGTGCCAGCAGCTTAAGGCCTAGCGGGGGTAATAATGAGCAGTTCTTC.

The chain joins TRBV21-1 to TRBJ2-2; TRBD1 was called by the table and not checked on the DNA. TRBV21-1 is deemed a pseudogene. This CDR3 contains 17 residues. For the CDR3, the DNA is TGTGCCAGCAGCAAATCCAGGGGCCCAGAGTGGGCCGGGGAGCTGTTTTTT. This sequence encodes CASSKSRGPEWAGELFF.

In this sample, this clonotype turned up many times. The V call is TRBV4-3, the J call TRBJ2-2; 10 bases are a match to TRBD2. This CDR3 comprises 19 residues. Germline V gene sequence: CDR1 LGHNA, CDR2 YSLEER. The trim removed 2 bases at V and 4 bases at J, leaving 13 bases unmatched. The CDR3 here is CASSQNPGLAGAITGELFF. In DNA form, the CDR3 reads TGCGCCAGCAGCCAAAATCCCGGGCTAGCGGGAGCGATCACCGGGGAGCTGTTTTTT.

This clonotype was detected a few times. V gene TRBV25-1 combines with J gene TRBJ2-4; D is unresolved. The CDR3 loop spans 12 amino acids. V lost 3 bases to trimming and J lost 16 bases, with 16 bases between them. Per germline, CDR1 MGHDK and CDR2 SYGVNS. The CDR3 bases are TGTGCCAGCAGTGAGGCCCCGGATCGGTTCTACTTC. This encodes CASSEAPDRFYF.

In its sample, this clonotype was seen many times. The chain uses TRBV20-1 and TRBJ2-5, with 14 bases that match TRBD2. The CDR3 has 17 residues. The V gene end was trimmed by 6 bases and the J gene end by 5 bases; junction bases not matched to a gene: 14. The germline V gene encodes CDR1 DFQATT and CDR2 SNEGSKA (reference sequence). Written as DNA, the CDR3 is TGCAGTGCGACTAAAGGGACTAGCGGGAGCCCTAGTGAGACCCAGTACTTC. Its protein is CSATKGTSGSPSETQYF.

The chain joins TRBV6-1 to TRBJ1-5; D gene ambiguous. The germline gives CDR1 MNHNS, CDR2 SASEGT. The V and J ends lost 4 bases and 0 bases respectively, with 19 bases between them. The length of the CDR3 is 18 residues. The CDR3 loop reads CASSGKPQQAYSNQPQHF. CDR3 DNA sequence: TGTGCCAGCAGTGGCAAACCTCAGCAAGCTTATAGCAATCAGCCCCAGCATTTT.

This clonotype appeared many times. The genes are TRBV12-3 or TRBV12-4 and TRBJ2-1, with D possibly TRBD1 on 5 matching bases. The V end was cut by 2 bases, the J end by 0 bases, with 14 bases between. The CDR3 has 17 residues. The chain's CDR3 is CASSLWGLRSSYNEQFF. The CDR3 DNA reads TGTGCCAGCAGTTTATGGGGCCTCCGGAGCTCCTACAATGAGCAGTTCTTC.

V is TRBV5-6 and J is TRBJ2-7; D may match TRBD1 or TRBD2 (5 bases each). Germline assignment: CDR1 SGHDT and CDR2 YYEEEE. CDR3 length: 14 amino acids. Trimming took off 4 bases at V and 4 bases at J, with 15 bases between the two ends. The CDR3 DNA reads TGTGCCAGCAGCCCCGGCGGTGGGGGATACGAGCAGTACGTC. This encodes CASSPGGGGYEQYV.

This clonotype was counted between two and nine times. V usage is TRBV9 and J usage is TRBJ2-7, with TRBD2 matching over 8 bases. Germline V gene lookup returns CDR1 SGDLS and CDR2 YYNGEE. The J segment lost 12 bases and the V segment lost 5 bases, leaving 10 bases of the junction unmatched. This CDR3 has 12 amino acids. The CDR3 region is CASRQKAGDVYV. DNA of the CDR3: TGTGCCAGCAGGCAAAAAGCGGGAGATGTGTACGTC.